This T cell receptor (beta chain) derives from a study of blood T cell repertoires in COVID-19. Study at large: Acute and convalescent COVID-19 specimens originated in the United States, Italy and Spain. In each case, the material was cDNA or gDNA derived from T cells, B-cell-depleted T cells, or PBMCs.

As concerns this clone: Different DNA sequences within this sample yield the same CDR3.

V dropped 7 bases and J dropped 2; count of bases not matched to a gene: 4. Looked up from germline, CDR1 is MNHEY and CDR2 is SVGEGT. The CDR3 contains 13 residues. Per the original methods: Researchers report that nucleated cell counts were estimated from reference gene primer amplification. The protocol was immunoSEQ multiplex PCR, while the TCRdb copy is restricted to in-frame clones and leaves out a portion. The D gene and trimming were derived from the DNA, and the V and J assignments and clone size from that table. The sample includes roughly 63,000 clones, 75% to 90% of them seen just once. Input material: peripheral blood. This clonotype originated in a man aged 55 to 70 with acute or convalescent COVID-19. This chain connects TRBV6-2 or TRBV6-3 to TRBJ1-2; TRBD1 aligns across 7 bases. The CDR3 here is CASNPTGNYGYTF. Here the CDR3 DNA reads TGTGCCAGCAACCCGACAGGGAACTATGGCTACACCTTC.